Below are 28 T cell receptor beta chains sequenced from a single sample in a study of blood T cell repertoires in COVID-19. Produced via immunoSEQ multiplex PCR; TCRdb's table is partial and in-frame only. The sample holds 120,000 or so clones; approximately 80% are singletons and the top ten take approximately 12%. Sequenced input: peripheral blood. The receptors originated from a man aged 60 to 75 with acute or convalescent COVID-19.

The chain joins TRBV19 to TRBJ1-2, with TRBD1 matching 7 bases. With 9 bases clipped from V and 1 base from J, the junction kept 2 bases outside the gene matches. The CDR3 extends over 12 amino acids. Germline V lookup: CDR1 LNHDA, CDR2 SQIVND (reference sequence). CDR3 amino acids: CASRDSNYGYTF. CDR3 bases: TGTGCCAGCCGGGACAGTAACTATGGCTACACCTTC. Together with reference TRBV19 and TRBJ1-2, the CDR3 gives the full variable domain: DGGITQSPKYLFRKEGQNVTLSCEQNLNHDAMYWYRQDPGQGLRLIYYSQIVNDFQKGDIAEGYSVSREKKESFPLTVTSAQKNPTAFYLCASRDSNYGYTFGSGTRLTVV.

This chain links TRBV6-5 with TRBJ1-3; weak D call: TRBD1 (6 bases). V lost 6 bases and J lost 4, with 10 bases in between. The CDR3 is 13 residues long. Germline CDR1 is MNHEY and CDR2 is SVGAGI. In DNA form, the CDR3 reads TGTGCCAGCAGCCCCGGACAGGGAAACACCATATATTTT. Its protein is CASSPGQGNTIYF.

V is TRBV28 and J is TRBJ2-7, with 12 bases that match TRBD2. The CDR3 contains 15 residues. The V and J ends lost 3 bases and 2 bases, in that order; junction bases with no gene match: 2. Germline CDR1 MDHEN, CDR2 SYDVKM. In nucleotides, the CDR3 is TGTGCCAGCAGTTTGCCTAGCGGGAGGGCCTACGAGCAGTACTTC. It translates to CASSLPSGRAYEQYF. Filled out from reference TRBV28 and TRBJ2-7, the complete variable domain reads DVKVTQSSRYLVKRTGEKVFLECVQDMDHENMFWYRQDPGLGLRLIYFSYDVKMKEKGDIPEGYSVSREKKERFSLILESASTNQTSMYLCASSLPSGRAYEQYFGPGTRLTVT.

The J gene is TRBJ2-2, the V gene TRBV27; 7 positions match TRBD1. J lost 2 bases, V lost 0 bases, and 3 bases had no gene match. Looked up from germline, CDR1 is MNHEY and CDR2 is SMNVEV (reference sequence). The length of the CDR3 is 16 residues. The CDR3 nucleotides are TGTGCCAGCAGTTTATCGGGACAGATTAACACCGGGGAGCTGTTTTTT. It specifies CASSLSGQINTGELFF.

The chain uses TRBV19 and TRBJ2-1; perhaps TRBD1 as D (5 bases). Germline V CDR1 and CDR2: LNHDA, SQIVND (reference sequence). This CDR3 is built from 14 residues. V was shortened by 3 bases and J by 7 bases, with 13 bases between the two germline ends. The CDR3 region has the DNA TGTGCCAGTAGTATGGTAGGGGCTGGGAATGAGCAGTTCTTC. It yields the protein CASSMVGAGNEQFF.

The chain combines TRBV6-5 with TRBJ1-3; unclear D gene. The germline CDR1 and CDR2 sequences are MNHEY and SVGAGI. This CDR3 contains 16 residues. The V end lost 4 bases, the J end lost 0 bases, and 13 bases lay between the germline ends. This chain's CDR3 is CASSSTWPSSGNTIYF. Here the CDR3 DNA reads TGTGCCAGCAGTTCGACTTGGCCCAGCTCTGGAAACACCATATATTTT.

The V gene is TRBV18, the J gene TRBJ1-2, with 7 bases aligning to TRBD1. The CDR3 runs to 14 residues. J was trimmed by 5 bases and V by 6 bases; bases with no gene match: 9. Germline assignment: CDR1 KGHSH and CDR2 LQKENI. Here the CDR3 reads CASSWMGQNYGYTF. DNA for the CDR3: TGTGCCAGCTCCTGGATGGGACAGAATTATGGCTACACCTTC.

J is TRBJ1-5 and V is TRBV28; TRBD1 matches at 9 bases. This CDR3 has 16 amino acids. V lost 6 bases to trimming and J lost 4 bases; unmatched junction nucleotides: 10. Germline V lookup: CDR1 MDHEN, CDR2 SYDVKM. Here the CDR3 reads CASSIWGQGGNQPQHF. The CDR3 DNA sequence: TGTGCCAGCAGCATATGGGGACAGGGTGGAAATCAGCCCCAGCATTTT.

The V and J genes are TRBV5-4 and TRBJ2-7, with TRBD1 matching 7 bases. Germline loops: CDR1 SGHNT, CDR2 YYREEE (reference sequence). V was clipped by 4 bases and J by 6 bases; unmatched bases: 10. The CDR3 covers 14 residues. The DNA of the CDR3 is TGTGCCAGCAGCGTCGTTGACAGGGTGATCGAGCAGTACTTC. This encodes CASSVVDRVIEQYF.

Turning to this clone: As the CDR3 is not closed by the conserved phenylalanine or tryptophan, this likely results from a read error. It is unclear where the CDR3 begins or ends on the DNA, so no DNA is shown, and the CDR3 is as TCRdb lists it. The V gene is TRBV28, the J gene TRBJ2-7; the D call TRBD1 from the table was never checked on the DNA. Germline V lookup: CDR1 MDHEN, CDR2 SYDVKM. Ends included, the CDR3 has 11 residues. The CDR3: CASRGLGQLRL.

The chain has TRBV5-5 and TRBJ2-1; 7 nucleotides line up with TRBD2. The junction had 7 bases not matched to a gene; V was cut back by 4 bases and J by 3 bases. Germline CDR1 is SGHKS and CDR2 is YYEKEE (reference sequence). The length of the CDR3 is 15 residues. Here the CDR3 reads CASSPSSGFYNEQFF. In nucleotides, the CDR3 is TGTGCCAGCAGCCCGTCTAGCGGCTTCTACAATGAGCAGTTCTTC. Full variable domain (rest looked up from reference TRBV5-5 and TRBJ2-1): DAGVTQSPTHLIKTRGQQVTLRCSPISGHKSVSWYQQVLGQGPQFIFQYYEKEERGRGNFPDRFSARQFPNYSSELNVNALLLGDSALYLCASSPSSGFYNEQFFGPGTRLTVL.

This chain uses TRBV27 with TRBJ1-2; D remains ambiguous. The germline V gene has CDR1 MNHEY and CDR2 SMNVEV (reference sequence). The CDR3 runs to 13 residues. Trimming took off 2 bases at V and 1 base at J, with 5 bases between the two ends. The chain's CDR3 is CASSLNSNYGYTF. The CDR3 bases are TGTGCCAGCAGTTTAAACAGTAACTATGGCTACACCTTC.

This clone appeared a single time. V is TRBV7-9 and J is TRBJ1-6, with D tentatively TRBD1 (5 bases). Between the trimmed V and J ends, which lost 1 base and 15 bases, there was a span of 16 bases. Germline V gene lookup returns CDR1 SEHNR and CDR2 FQNEAQ (reference sequence). The CDR3 totals 14 residues. CDR3 sequence reads: CASSLGTGAIGLHF. CDR3 in DNA: TGTGCCAGCAGCTTAGGCACAGGCGCTATTGGCCTCCACTTT.

V is TRBV6-2 or TRBV6-3 and J is TRBJ1-5; a weak D match, TRBD1 (6 bases). V lost 3 bases, J lost 9 bases, and 15 bases lay in between. There are 14 residues in the CDR3. Germline V lookup: CDR1 MNHEY, CDR2 SVGEGT. The CDR3 reads CASSYLNRELPQHF. CDR3 DNA: TGTGCCAGCAGTTATTTGAACAGGGAACTGCCCCAGCATTTT.

V gene TRBV29-1 combines with J gene TRBJ2-7; 10 bases are shared with TRBD1. Germline V gives CDR1 SQVTM, CDR2 ANQGSEA. CDR3 length equals 13 residues. The J segment lost 1 base and the V segment lost 6 bases, leaving 3 bases of the junction unmatched. The CDR3 spells CSVGTGASYEQYF. CDR3 bases: TGCAGCGTAGGGACAGGGGCGTCCTACGAGCAGTACTTC.

This chain links TRBV7-2 with TRBJ2-3; 7 bases map to TRBD1. Per the germline V gene, CDR1 is SGHTA and CDR2 is FQGNSA. Trimming at V came to 1 base and at J to 11 bases, leaving 6 bases not matched to a gene. This CDR3 has 13 amino acids. The CDR3 region has the DNA TGTGCCAGCAGCTTAGTCAGACAGGGCCGGCAGTATTTT. Residues: CASSLVRQGRQYF.

The chain combines TRBV11-2 with TRBJ1-6, with 8 bases matching TRBD1. There are 19 residues in the CDR3. Unmatched junction bases numbered 12, after V lost 5 bases and J lost 0 bases. Germline lookup yields CDR1 SGHAT and CDR2 FQNNGV. The CDR3 is CASSQTQGQGSSYNSPLHF. Written as DNA, the CDR3 is TGTGCCAGCAGCCAAACGCAAGGACAGGGAAGCTCCTATAATTCACCCCTCCACTTT.

V and J are TRBV29-1 and TRBJ1-2; 9 bases agree with TRBD1. Germline assignment: CDR1 SQVTM and CDR2 ANQGSEA. The length of the CDR3 is 12 residues. The ends lost 6 bases at V and 2 bases at J; junction bases unmatched: 1. The CDR3 protein is CSVDRGNYGYTF. Written as DNA, the CDR3 is TGCAGCGTGGACAGGGGAAACTATGGCTACACCTTC.

This chain joins TRBV28 and TRBJ1-5; possibly TRBD1 for D (6 bases). CDR1 is MDHEN, CDR2 SYDVKM, per germline. V dropped 3 bases and J dropped 4 bases, with 13 bases sitting between them. The CDR3 has 15 amino acids. The CDR3 DNA reads as TGTGCCAGCAGTTTGGGGGTCAGGGGTAATCAGCCCCAGCATTTT. This gives the protein CASSLGVRGNQPQHF.

J is TRBJ1-1 and V is TRBV30, with D possibly matching TRBD1 (5 bases). V shed 3 bases and J shed 11 bases, with 16 bases lying between them. The CDR3 length is 12 residues. In germline, CDR1 is GTSNPN, CDR2 SVGIG (reference sequence). In nucleotides, the CDR3 is TGTGCCTGGAGGGTAAGCCTTGGGGGGGCTTTCTTT. Translating it yields CAWRVSLGGAFF.

The sample holds one count of this clone. This rearrangement joins TRBV5-1 to TRBJ1-4; 8 positions agree with TRBD1. V shed 7 bases, J shed 8 bases, and the junction held 7 bases outside the gene matches. There are 13 residues in the CDR3. In germline, CDR1 is SGHRS, CDR2 YFSETQ. CDR3: CASRDRGDEKLFF. As DNA, the CDR3 is TGCGCCAGCCGTGACAGGGGTGACGAAAAACTGTTTTTT.

The chain is built from TRBV5-6 and TRBJ2-4, with 10 bases matching TRBD1. After removal of 0 bases from V and 14 bases from J, the junction contained 5 bases not matched to a gene. The CDR3 totals 13 residues. From germline, CDR1 is SGHDT and CDR2 YYEEEE. The CDR3 DNA reads TGTGCCAGCAGCTTGGATGGGACAGGGGCTGAGTACTTC. This gives the protein CASSLDGTGAEYF.

V gene TRBV5-1 combines with J gene TRBJ2-1; 10 bases match TRBD2. The CDR3 consists of 15 residues. Germline CDR1 reads SGHRS; CDR2 reads YFSETQ. Trimming cost V 4 bases and J 3 bases; bases outside gene matches: 4. The CDR3 here is CASSPRTSGYNEQFF. The CDR3 region has the DNA TGCGCCAGCAGCCCCCGGACTAGCGGCTACAATGAGCAGTTCTTC.

The rearrangement uses TRBV7-6 and TRBJ2-1; D remains ambiguous. V was pared by 5 bases and J by 9 bases, with 11 bases between. The CDR3 consists of 12 residues. The germline gives CDR1 SGHVS, CDR2 FNYEAQ. Here the CDR3 DNA reads TGTGCCAGCAGCCATAGCTTGGCTGAGCAGTTCTTC. Translated, it gives CASSHSLAEQFF.

J is TRBJ2-5 and V is TRBV20-1; TRBD2 matches 10 bases. The V and J ends lost 3 bases and 5 bases, in that order; junction bases with no gene match: 6. Germline CDR1 reads DFQATT; CDR2 reads SNEGSKA (reference sequence). The CDR3 extends over 14 amino acids. CDR3: CSASTSGTLETQYF. CDR3 sequence (DNA): TGCAGTGCTAGTACTAGCGGGACTCTGGAGACCCAGTACTTC.

V usage is TRBV5-1 and J usage is TRBJ1-6, with TRBD1 as a possible D gene (5 bases). From germline, CDR1 is SGHRS and CDR2 YFSETQ. The CDR3 is made up of 12 amino acids. Trimming left V 5 bases short and J 10 bases short, with 10 bases between. Written as DNA, the CDR3 is TGCGCCAGCAGGTCAGGGAGGTCACCCCTCCACTTT. This sequence encodes CASRSGRSPLHF.

This clone has just a few counts. This chain connects TRBV2 to TRBJ2-1; 7 bases match TRBD2. The CDR3 has 15 residues. The germline V gene has CDR1 SNHLY and CDR2 FYNNEI. The ends lost 4 bases at V and 7 bases at J; junction bases unmatched: 10. CDR3 loop: CASSVGLAERNEQFF. CDR3 nucleotides: TGTGCCAGCAGTGTGGGGCTAGCGGAGCGAAATGAGCAGTTCTTC.

The V call is TRBV10-3, the J call TRBJ1-2; TRBD1 agrees at 7 bases. CDR1 ENHRY and CDR2 SYGVKD come from the germline V gene. The CDR3 extends over 14 amino acids. The V segment lost 8 bases and the J segment 4 bases; nucleotides outside the gene matches: 10. The CDR3 here is CAIGNLGGSYGYTF. As DNA, the CDR3 is TGTGCCATCGGCAACCTAGGGGGCAGCTATGGCTACACCTTC.